These 30 T cell receptor beta chains share one sample of origin, sequenced in a study of blood T cell repertoires in COVID-19. The assay was immunoSEQ multiplex PCR, and TCRdb's table has in-frame clones only and misses some. This table holds roughly 200,000 clones, more than 75% found once. The sample was peripheral blood. These receptors were collected from a person between 65 and 80 years old with COVID-19, enrolled during active disease.

The chain links TRBV28 to TRBJ2-3, with D possibly being TRBD1 (5 bases). Germline CDR1 and CDR2: MDHEN and SYDVKM. The CDR3 loop spans 16 amino acids. V lost 7 bases, J lost 1 base, and 18 bases lay in between. CDR3: CASTRLGKTGTDTQYF. The DNA for the CDR3 is TGTGCCAGCACCCGCCTGGGGAAGACAGGCACAGATACGCAGTATTTT. The full variable domain, its missing parts supplied by reference TRBV28 and TRBJ2-3, is DVKVTQSSRYLVKRTGEKVFLECVQDMDHENMFWYRQDPGLGLRLIYFSYDVKMKEKGDIPEGYSVSREKKERFSLILESASTNQTSMYLCASTRLGKTGTDTQYFGPGTRLTVL.

This sequence joins TRBV25-1 and TRBJ2-1; no clear D gene. Looked up from germline, CDR1 is MGHDK and CDR2 is SYGVNS. The V end was cut by 0 bases, the J end by 10 bases, with 10 bases between. The CDR3 covers 13 residues. Here the CDR3 reads CASSEYGGREQFF. The CDR3 nucleotides are TGTGCCAGCAGTGAATACGGCGGTCGGGAGCAGTTCTTC.

J is TRBJ2-7 and V is TRBV6-2 or TRBV6-3, with 8 bases matching TRBD1. Trimming at V came to 6 bases and at J to 6 bases, leaving 7 bases not matched to a gene. Germline CDR1 reads MNHEY; CDR2 reads SVGEGT. The CDR3 loop spans 13 amino acids. CDR3 residues: CASSLTGGSEQYF. The CDR3 DNA is TGTGCCAGCAGCCTTACAGGGGGGAGCGAGCAGTACTTC.

The chain combines TRBV7-2 with TRBJ2-3; 12 bases are a match to TRBD2. Germline V CDR1 and CDR2: SGHTA, FQGNSA. The CDR3 is made up of 19 amino acids. Trimming took 2 bases from V and 2 from J; bases not matched to a gene: 11. The CDR3 loop is CASSLLTWTSGEVTDTQYF. The CDR3 bases are TGTGCCAGCAGCTTATTAACGTGGACTAGCGGGGAGGTCACAGATACGCAGTATTTT.

This rearrangement joins TRBV30 to TRBJ1-1; 11 bases are shared with TRBD1. V shed 0 bases and J 4 bases; nucleotides not matched to a gene: 4. The germline V gene encodes CDR1 GTSNPN and CDR2 SVGIG (reference sequence). This CDR3 comprises 15 residues. CDR3 sequence: CAWSVLGTGGTEAFF. In DNA form, the CDR3 reads TGTGCCTGGAGTGTACTAGGGACAGGGGGCACTGAAGCTTTCTTT.

This clone was counted at least ten times. The V gene is TRBV14, the J gene TRBJ2-7; 9 bases agree with TRBD1. V lost 1 base, J lost 10 bases, and 11 bases stayed unmatched. CDR1 is SGHDN, CDR2 FVKESK, per germline. This CDR3 region has 15 residues. Written as DNA, the CDR3 is TGTGCCAGCAGCCAAGGTCTTATAGGGGACAGGGTACAGTACTTC. Protein product: CASSQGLIGDRVQYF.

This clone showed up just once. The chain uses TRBV6-5 and TRBJ1-2; no firm D call. The CDR3 is 12 residues long. From germline, CDR1 is MNHEY and CDR2 SVGAGI. V was shortened by 8 bases and J by 5 bases, with 12 bases between the two germline ends. CDR3 amino acids: CASYWRVYGYTF. CDR3 DNA sequence: TGTGCCAGCTATTGGCGGGTTTATGGCTACACCTTC.

The chain is built from TRBV28 and TRBJ2-1; 10 bases line up with TRBD2. Looked up from germline, CDR1 is MDHEN and CDR2 is SYDVKM. This CDR3 has 16 amino acids. The V segment lost 6 bases and the J segment 0 bases; nucleotides outside the gene matches: 5. Here the CDR3 DNA reads TGTGCCAGCAGGAGCGGGAGGGCGAGCTCCTACAATGAGCAGTTCTTC. Amino acids: CASRSGRASSYNEQFF.

V and J are TRBV5-5 and TRBJ2-1; the match to TRBD2 covers 16 bases. V was clipped by 4 bases and J by 6 bases; unmatched bases: 4. The CDR3 spans 16 residues. Germline assignment: CDR1 SGHKS and CDR2 YYEKEE (reference sequence). The CDR3 here is CASSPGLAGGPNEQFF. The DNA of the CDR3 is TGTGCCAGCAGCCCGGGACTAGCGGGAGGGCCCAATGAGCAGTTCTTC.

The chain couples TRBV18 to TRBJ1-1; 10 bases are shared with TRBD1. The germline V gene encodes CDR1 KGHSH and CDR2 LQKENI. There are 14 residues in the CDR3. V lost 5 bases and J lost 3; bases outside the gene matches: 3. In nucleotides, the CDR3 is TGTGCCAGCTCAGCTGGACAGGGGGACACTGAAGCTTTCTTT. This encodes CASSAGQGDTEAFF.

The table lists this clone with a count of one. This sequence joins TRBV2 and TRBJ2-1; 15 bases line up with TRBD2. V shed 6 bases and J 10 bases; nucleotides not matched to a gene: 7. Germline V gives CDR1 SNHLY, CDR2 FYNNEI. This CDR3 region has 15 residues. In DNA form, the CDR3 reads TGTGCCAGCAGCCCAAGGGGACTAGCGGGGGGAGAGCAGTTCTTC. This gives the protein CASSPRGLAGGEQFF.

The rearrangement joins TRBV7-2 to TRBJ2-1; no clear D. This CDR3 spans 15 amino acids. V was shortened by 4 bases and J by 0 bases, with 10 bases between the two germline ends. The germline V gene has CDR1 SGHTA and CDR2 FQGNSA. The CDR3 bases are TGTGCCAGCAGCTCCACGGGTAGCTCCTACAATGAGCAGTTCTTC. Its translation is CASSSTGSSYNEQFF. The full variable domain, in which reference TRBV7-2 and TRBJ2-1 provide the parts outside the CDR3, is GAGVSQSPSNKVTEKGKDVELRCDPISGHTALYWYRQSLGQGLEFLIYFQGNSAPDKSGLPSDRFSAERTGGSVSTLTIQRTQQEDSAVYLCASSSTGSSYNEQFFGPGTRLTVL.

This sequence joins TRBV2 and TRBJ1-4; possible D gene TRBD1, 6 bases. The CDR3 consists of 14 residues. Trimming took off 6 bases at V and 5 bases at J, with 13 bases between the two ends. Looked up from germline, CDR1 is SNHLY and CDR2 is FYNNEI. CDR3 sequence (DNA): TGTGCCAGCAGGCTGGGGGCGCTGAATGAAAAACTGTTTTTT. Residues: CASRLGALNEKLFF.

The chain uses TRBV7-3 and TRBJ1-2; D call uncertain. From germline, CDR1 is SGHTA and CDR2 FQGTGA. This CDR3 is 13 amino acids long. V was cut by 4 bases and J by 4 bases, with 10 bases left in between. The chain's CDR3 is CASSSQSGYGYTF. For the CDR3, the DNA is TGTGCCAGCAGCTCGCAGTCTGGCTATGGCTACACCTTC. Complete variable domain (other parts from reference TRBV7-3 and TRBJ1-2): GAGVSQTPSNKVTEKGKYVELRCDPISGHTALYWYRQSLGQGPEFLIYFQGTGAADDSGLPNDRFFAVRPEGSVSTLKIQRTERGDSAVYLCASSSQSGYGYTFGSGTRLTVV.

The chain employs TRBV7-2 and TRBJ1-3; D is uncertain. V was shortened by 1 base and J by 3 bases, with 4 bases between the two germline ends. The length of the CDR3 is 13 residues. Germline values: CDR1 SGHTA, CDR2 FQGNSA. The CDR3 DNA sequence: TGTGCCAGCAGCTTAGTCCTTGGAAACACCATATATTTT. It translates to CASSLVLGNTIYF.

CDR3 nucleotides: TGTGCCAGCCGAACCAAGGGCCGCGGGGTTAACTACGAGCAGTACTTC. It specifies CASRTKGRGVNYEQYF. This chain connects TRBV5-8 to TRBJ2-7, with TRBD2 as a possible D gene (6 bases). The V end lost 7 bases, the J end lost 3 bases, and 23 bases lay between the germline ends. The CDR3 is 16 residues long. Germline CDR1 SGHTS, CDR2 YDEGEE.

This CDR3 is CASSKRQGVNQPQHF. The CDR3 coding sequence is TGTGCCAGTAGTAAACGACAGGGAGTCAATCAGCCCCAGCATTTT. This chain uses TRBV19 with TRBJ1-5; 7 nucleotides align to TRBD1. The V gene's germline CDR1 is LNHDA and CDR2 SQIVND (reference sequence). The length of the CDR3 is 15 residues. With V trimmed by 4 bases and J by 3 bases, 6 bases remained unmatched.

The chain joins TRBV21-1 to TRBJ1-5; the D call TRBD1 from the table was never checked on the DNA. TRBV21-1 is noted as a pseudogene. CDR3 length: 14 residues. This CDR3 reads CARPKGRGTPHQHF. DNA of the CDR3: TGTGCCAGACCCAAAGGTAGGGGAACACCTCATCAGCATTTT.

This chain joins TRBV14 and TRBJ1-1, with TRBD1 as a possible D gene (6 bases). The length of the CDR3 is 13 residues. The V end lost 1 base, the J end lost 5 bases, and 8 bases lay between the germline ends. Germline lookup yields CDR1 SGHDN and CDR2 FVKESK. The CDR3 here is CASSQVRGTEAFF. In nucleotides, the CDR3 is TGTGCCAGCAGCCAAGTAAGGGGGACTGAAGCTTTCTTT.

The chain is built from TRBV7-9 and TRBJ2-5; tentative D call: TRBD2 (5 bases). The CDR3 is made up of 15 amino acids. CDR1 SEHNR and CDR2 FQNEAQ come from the germline V gene (reference sequence). V lost 5 bases, J lost 1 base, and 14 bases lay in between. CDR3 sequence: CASSPLLGSQETQYF. Here the CDR3 DNA reads TGTGCCAGCAGCCCTTTACTAGGAAGCCAAGAGACCCAGTACTTC.

The chain uses TRBV4-3 and TRBJ2-1; the match to TRBD2 covers 7 bases. Germline V gene lookup returns CDR1 LGHNA and CDR2 YSLEER. The CDR3 is 15 amino acids. With 3 bases clipped from V and 3 bases from J, the junction kept 5 bases outside the gene matches. The CDR3 nucleotides are TGCGCCAGCAGCCAGTGGCTAGCGGACTACAATGAGCAGTTCTTC. Translating it yields CASSQWLADYNEQFF.

The V and J genes are TRBV5-4 and TRBJ2-7; 8 nucleotides agree with TRBD2. The CDR3 length is 16 residues. V lost 3 bases to trimming and J lost 5 bases; unmatched junction nucleotides: 13. The germline V gene has CDR1 SGHNT and CDR2 YYREEE (reference sequence). CDR3 in DNA: TGTGCCAGCAGCTCCGTAGGGACTAGAGGAAAGAACGAGCAGTACTTC. It specifies CASSSVGTRGKNEQYF. The complete variable domain, with remaining parts taken from reference TRBV5-4 and TRBJ2-7, reads ETGVTQSPTHLIKTRGQQVTLRCSSQSGHNTVSWYQQALGQGPQFIFQYYREEENGRGNFPPRFSGLQFPNYSSELNVNALELDDSALYLCASSSVGTRGKNEQYFGPGTRLTVT.

The V and J genes are TRBV4-3 and TRBJ2-1, with D tentatively TRBD2 (6 bases). The CDR3 loop spans 15 amino acids. Germline loops: CDR1 LGHNA, CDR2 YSLEER. The V gene lost 0 bases and the J gene lost 6 bases, with 12 bases spanning the gap. The CDR3: CASSQEAGRFNEQFF. For the CDR3, the DNA is TGCGCCAGCAGCCAAGAGGCAGGGAGGTTCAATGAGCAGTTCTTC.

The chain carries TRBV18 and TRBJ2-7; weak D call: TRBD2 (5 bases). The CDR3 is 14 amino acids. Germline V gene lookup returns CDR1 KGHSH and CDR2 LQKENI. Trimming left V 0 bases short and J 1 base short, with 7 bases between. CDR3 amino acids: CASSPPAGSYEQYF. The CDR3 nucleotides read TGTGCCAGCTCACCACCGGCGGGTTCCTACGAGCAGTACTTC.

The chain links TRBV7-2 to TRBJ2-3, with D possibly matching TRBD1 (6 bases). V lost 4 bases and J lost 7, with 15 bases in between. The CDR3 has 14 amino acids. Germline V lookup: CDR1 SGHTA, CDR2 FQGNSA. CDR3 sequence (DNA): TGTGCCAGCAGCTCTTGGGGGCCAACAAATACGCAGTATTTT. As protein: CASSSWGPTNTQYF.

J is TRBJ2-1 and V is TRBV6-5; D not certain. Germline assignment: CDR1 MNHEY and CDR2 SVGAGI. V shed 4 bases and J shed 4 bases, with 11 bases lying between them. This CDR3 is built from 14 residues. The CDR3 DNA follows: TGTGCCAGCAGTTTTGGTACCACATACAATGAGCAGTTCTTC. Protein sequence: CASSFGTTYNEQFF.

The CDR3 sequence: CASSISEEKLFF. CDR3 DNA: TGCGCCAGCAGCATTTCAGAAGAAAAACTGTTTTTT. The chain carries TRBV4-3 and TRBJ1-4, with D hard to call. V dropped 5 bases and J dropped 8 bases, with 9 bases sitting between them. The CDR3 is 12 residues long. Germline assignment: CDR1 LGHNA and CDR2 YSLEER.

The rearrangement uses TRBV10-3 and TRBJ2-1, with TRBD1 identical over 8 bases. V trimming: 7 bases; J trimming: 9 bases; junction bases outside the gene matches: 20. This CDR3 has 17 residues. Germline CDR1 reads ENHRY; CDR2 reads SYGVKD. This CDR3 reads CAIMAGIGGQVWGEQFF. CDR3 nucleotides: TGTGCCATCATGGCGGGGATCGGGGGACAGGTATGGGGTGAGCAGTTCTTC.

The chain links TRBV29-1 to TRBJ1-2, with TRBD1 as a possible D gene (6 bases). This CDR3 spans 15 amino acids. Looked up from germline, CDR1 is SQVTM and CDR2 is ANQGSEA. Trimming stripped 4 bases from V and 2 bases from J, with 17 bases between. In DNA form, the CDR3 reads TGCAGCGTTGCAGAGATGGACAGCCTAAACTATGGCTACACCTTC. Its protein is CSVAEMDSLNYGYTF. Full variable domain (remainder filled in from reference TRBV29-1 and TRBJ1-2): SAVISQKPSRDICQRGTSLTIQCQVDSQVTMMFWYRQQPGQSLTLIATANQGSEATYESGFVIDKFPISRPNLTFSTLTVSNMSPEDSSIYLCSVAEMDSLNYGYTFGSGTRLTVV.

The count of this clone is one. The chain combines TRBV10-2 with TRBJ2-7, with 8 positions matching TRBD2. Trimming removed 7 bases from V and 0 bases from J; junction bases left unmatched: 11. The germline V gene has CDR1 WSHSY and CDR2 SAAADI. The CDR3 loop spans 16 amino acids. The CDR3 here is CASTLRAGTSSYEQYF. The CDR3 DNA reads TGCGCCAGCACCCTAAGGGCCGGGACTAGCTCCTACGAGCAGTACTTC.